This is a list of T cell receptor beta chains from one sample in a study of vaccination effects on CD4 cells after COVID-19. Libraries were prepared by immunoSEQ multiplex PCR; TCRdb keeps only in-frame clonotypes and omits some of them. The top ten hold 10% to 15% of the sample, which has 30,000 or so clones, approximately 72% seen once. Their antigens remain unidentified. The specimen comprised CD4+ T cells from PBMCs cultured with HCoV-229E spike peptides, sampled after COVID-19 vaccination. Source of these receptors: a human donor who received a COVID-19 vaccine. Both conserved end residues are part of each CDR3. Each record gives: V gene, D gene, J gene, CDR3 length, clone size, CDR3 protein, CDR3 DNA. D genes are given only for firm matches. Clone size, where shown, is once, few, many, or a class for clones that have expanded.

>TRBV11-2|.|TRBJ2-5|11|once
CASSLRETQYF
TGTGCCAGCAGCTTACGCGAGACCCAGTACTTC
>TRBV29-1|TRBD2|TRBJ2-3|15|.
CSVEEAGGRQDTQYF
TGCAGCGTTGAAGAAGCGGGGGGGCGGCAAGATACGCAGTATTTT
>TRBV6-5|.|TRBJ1-5|14|.
CASSPRQSEKPQHF
TGTGCCAGCAGTCCCCGACAGTCCGAAAAGCCCCAGCATTTT
>TRBV3-1/TRBV3-2|.|TRBJ2-2|13|.
CASSQVRTGELFF
TGTGCCAGCAGCCAAGTGCGGACCGGGGAGCTGTTTTTT
>TRBV7-9|TRBD1|TRBJ1-6|16|.
CASSPSGGIYNSPLHF
TGTGCCAGCAGTCCCTCAGGGGGCATCTATAATTCACCCCTCCACTTT
>TRBV14|.|TRBJ1-1|15|.
CASSPVRAMNTEAFF
TGTGCCAGCAGTCCTGTTAGGGCGATGAACACTGAAGCTTTCTTT
>TRBV3-1/TRBV3-2|.|TRBJ1-5|15|.
CASSQDLSDLQPQHF
TGTGCCAGCAGCCAAGATTTGTCGGATCTTCAGCCCCAGCATTTT
>TRBV7-9|.|TRBJ1-2|12|.
CASSQSNYGYTF
TGTGCCAGCAGCCAGTCTAACTATGGCTACACCTTC
>TRBV10-3|TRBD1|TRBJ1-1|13|few
CAISDAGTGEAFF
TGTGCCATCAGTGACGCGGGGACAGGTGAAGCTTTCTTT
>TRBV9|.|TRBJ2-2|15|few
CASSVGGLASGELFF
TGTGCCAGCAGCGTAGGCGGTCTAGCGTCCGGGGAGCTGTTTTTT
>TRBV7-7|.|TRBJ2-2|16|.
CASSPAGGTYTGELFF
TGTGCCAGCAGTCCGGCCGGGGGAACATACACCGGGGAGCTGTTTTTT
>TRBV19|.|TRBJ1-3|15|.
CASSIPGGKGNTIYF
TGTGCCAGTAGTATTCCCGGGGGGAAAGGAAACACCATATATTTT
>TRBV25-1|.|TRBJ2-1|13|.
CASSVGLTDEQFF
TGTGCCAGCAGTGTGGGACTCACCGATGAGCAGTTCTTC
>TRBV6-5|TRBD1|TRBJ1-5|14|.
CASRGQAGNQPQHF
TGTGCCAGCAGGGGACAGGCAGGCAATCAGCCCCAGCATTTT
>TRBV10-1|.|TRBJ2-3|18|.
CASSESVSGGTSTDTQYF
TGCGCCAGCAGTGAGTCGGTTTCCGGCGGGACCAGCACAGATACGCAGTATTTT
>TRBV25-1|.|TRBJ1-6|15|.
CASSDSGRVNSPLHF
TGTGCCAGCAGTGACAGTGGAAGGGTCAATTCACCCCTCCACTTT
>TRBV7-9|.|TRBJ2-7|15|.
CASSLVIGQSYEQYF
TGTGCCAGCAGCTTAGTGATAGGACAGTCCTACGAGCAGTACTTC
>TRBV5-4|TRBD1|TRBJ1-5|16|few
CASSLGGTGSNQPQHF
TGTGCCAGCAGCTTGGGCGGGACAGGGAGCAATCAGCCCCAGCATTTT
>TRBV19|TRBD1|TRBJ2-5|17|.
CASSIRLDRYTQNKKYF
TGTGCCAGTAGTATAAGGCTGGACAGGTATACCCAAAATAAGAAGTACTTC
>TRBV27|.|TRBJ1-1|16|once
CASRSQQGLMNTEAFF
TGTGCCAGCAGAAGCCAACAGGGACTGATGAACACTGAAGCTTTCTTT
>TRBV3-1/TRBV3-2|.|TRBJ1-3|14|.
CASSQNDAAGTIYF
TGTGCCAGCAGCCAGAATGACGCAGCGGGCACCATATATTTT
>TRBV6-6|.|TRBJ2-1|13|.
CASSSGSYNEQFF
TGTGCCAGCAGTTCAGGCTCCTACAATGAGCAGTTCTTC
>TRBV12-1|.|TRBJ2-7|15|.
CASSRLQDLQYEQYF
TGTGCCAGCAGCCGATTACAGGACCTTCAGTACGAGCAGTACTTC
>TRBV7-8|.|TRBJ2-1|14|few
CASSLAGAYNEQFF
TGTGCCAGCAGCTTAGCGGGGGCCTACAATGAGCAGTTCTTC